This T cell receptor beta chain was sequenced for a study of cytomegalovirus exposure and HLA in healthy donors. The donors were part of the validation cohort, which consisted of about 120 subjects and was separate from the first cohort of about 720 subjects. A note on this clone: Its antigen is unknown.

V trimming: 5 bases; J trimming: 6 bases; junction bases outside the gene matches: 5. CDR3 length: 13 residues. Looked up from germline, CDR1 is SGHNT and CDR2 is YYREEE (reference sequence). General study results and limits: A subsequent analysis found that TCR clusters from the first cohort also tended to co-occur in the 120 or so validation repertoires, with less than 95% of cluster scores above 0.

Assay used: immunoSEQ multiplex PCR; TCRdb lists only in-frame clones, some missing. The top ten clones hold over 5.5% of a sample with approximately 190,000 clones, more than 75% of them seen once. The source of this sequence is a man between 18 and 35 years old in good health and CMV-seropositive. Source material: PBMCs. This sequence joins TRBV5-4 and TRBJ1-2; 9 nucleotides match TRBD1. Here the CDR3 DNA reads TGTGCCAGCAGGGTGGGACAGGGAGATGGCTACACCTTC. Amino acids: CASRVGQGDGYTF.